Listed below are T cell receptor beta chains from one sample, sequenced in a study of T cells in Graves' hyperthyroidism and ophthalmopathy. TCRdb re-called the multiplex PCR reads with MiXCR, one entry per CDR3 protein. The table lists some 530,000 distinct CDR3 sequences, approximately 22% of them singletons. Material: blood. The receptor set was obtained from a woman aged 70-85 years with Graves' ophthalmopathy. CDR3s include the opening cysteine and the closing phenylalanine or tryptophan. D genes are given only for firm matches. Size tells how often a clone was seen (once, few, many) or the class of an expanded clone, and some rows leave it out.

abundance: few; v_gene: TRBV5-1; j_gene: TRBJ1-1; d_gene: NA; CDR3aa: CASSRKDKDTEAFF; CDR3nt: TGCGCCAGCAGCCGAAAAGACAAAGACACTGAAGCTTTCTTT
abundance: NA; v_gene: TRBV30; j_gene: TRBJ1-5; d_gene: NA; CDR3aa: CAWSVGGYQPQHF; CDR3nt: TGTGCCTGGAGTGTCGGGGGTTATCAGCCCCAGCATTTT
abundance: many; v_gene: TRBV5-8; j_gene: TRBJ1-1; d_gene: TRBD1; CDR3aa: CASSLEGAAEAFF; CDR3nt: TGTGCCAGCAGCTTGGAGGGGGCAGCTGAAGCTTTCTTT
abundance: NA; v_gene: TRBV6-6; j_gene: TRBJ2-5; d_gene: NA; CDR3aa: CASSYRAPGGTQYF; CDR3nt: TGTGCCAGCAGTTACAGGGCTCCCGGGGGGACCCAGTACTTC
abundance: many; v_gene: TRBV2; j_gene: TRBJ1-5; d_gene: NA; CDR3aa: CASSGMGNQPQHF; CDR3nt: TGTGCCAGCAGTGGAATGGGTAATCAGCCCCAGCATTTT
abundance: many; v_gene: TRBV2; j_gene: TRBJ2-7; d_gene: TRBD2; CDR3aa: CASSASGSYEQYF; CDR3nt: TGTGCCAGCAGTGCTAGCGGATCGTACGAGCAGTACTTC
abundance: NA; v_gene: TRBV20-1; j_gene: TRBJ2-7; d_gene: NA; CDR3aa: CSAREIAFDSYEQYF; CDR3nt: TGCAGTGCTAGAGAAATAGCCTTTGACTCCTACGAGCAGTACTTC
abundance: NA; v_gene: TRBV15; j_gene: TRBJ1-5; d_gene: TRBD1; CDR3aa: CATGRQGDNQPQHF; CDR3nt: TGTGCCACGGGGCGGCAGGGGGACAATCAGCCCCAGCATTTT
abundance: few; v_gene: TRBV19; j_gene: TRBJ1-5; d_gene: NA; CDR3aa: CASSKRVRQPQHF; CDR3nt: TGTGCCAGTAGTAAGAGGGTGAGGCAGCCCCAGCATTTT
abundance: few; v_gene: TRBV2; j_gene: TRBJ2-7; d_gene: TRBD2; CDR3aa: CASASGGTYEQYF; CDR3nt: TGTGCCAGCGCGTCGGGAGGGACCTACGAGCAGTACTTC
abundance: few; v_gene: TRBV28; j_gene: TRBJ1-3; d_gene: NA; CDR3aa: CASSLWGGTAGNTIYF; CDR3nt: TGTGCCAGCAGTTTATGGGGCGGGACGGCTGGAAACACCATATATTTT
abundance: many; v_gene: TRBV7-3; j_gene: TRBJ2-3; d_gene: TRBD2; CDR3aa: CASSPLAPADTQYF; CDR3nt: TGTGCCAGCAGCCCACTAGCGCCCGCCGATACGCAGTATTTT
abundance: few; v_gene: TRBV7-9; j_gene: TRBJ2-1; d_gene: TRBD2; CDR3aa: CASSLWTSGRNEQFF; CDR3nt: TGTGCCAGCAGCTTATGGACTAGCGGGAGGAATGAGCAGTTCTTC
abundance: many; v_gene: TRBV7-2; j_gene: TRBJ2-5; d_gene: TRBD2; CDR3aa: CASSSSSGRAGETQYF; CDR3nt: TGTGCCAGCAGCTCTTCTAGCGGGAGGGCCGGAGAGACCCAGTACTTC
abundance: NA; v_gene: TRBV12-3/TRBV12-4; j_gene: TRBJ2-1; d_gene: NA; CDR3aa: CAVSIGSSYNEQFF; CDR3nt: TGTGCCGTCAGTATCGGGAGCTCCTACAATGAGCAGTTCTTC
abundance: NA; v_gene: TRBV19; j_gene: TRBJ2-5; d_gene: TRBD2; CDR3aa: CASSTGTSGQETQYF; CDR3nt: TGTGCCAGTAGTACGGGGACTAGCGGCCAAGAGACCCAGTACTTC
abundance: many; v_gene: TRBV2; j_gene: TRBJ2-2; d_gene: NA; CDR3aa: CASSREAANTGELFF; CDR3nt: TGTGCCAGCAGTCGCGAAGCGGCGAACACCGGGGAGCTGTTTTTT
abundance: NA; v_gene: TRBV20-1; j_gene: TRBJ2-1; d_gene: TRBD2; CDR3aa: CSAKAGNHNEQFF; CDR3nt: TGCAGTGCTAAAGCGGGAAACCACAATGAGCAGTTCTTC
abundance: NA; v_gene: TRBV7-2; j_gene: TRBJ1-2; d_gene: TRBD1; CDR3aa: CASIMTGGKYGYTF; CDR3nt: TGTGCCAGCATCATGACAGGGGGCAAATATGGCTACACCTTC
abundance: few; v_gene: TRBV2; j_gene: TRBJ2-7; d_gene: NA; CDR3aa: CASSQNYYEQYF; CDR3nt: TGTGCCAGCAGTCAAAACTACTACGAGCAGTACTTC
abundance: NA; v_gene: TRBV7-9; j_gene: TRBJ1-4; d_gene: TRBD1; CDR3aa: CASSGRQGSNEKLFF; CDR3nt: TGTGCCAGCAGCGGGCGACAGGGCTCTAATGAAAAACTGTTTTTT
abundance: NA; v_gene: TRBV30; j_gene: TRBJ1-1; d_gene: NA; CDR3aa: CAWRYVRSEAFF; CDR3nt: TGTGCCTGGAGGTATGTGAGGTCTGAAGCTTTCTTT
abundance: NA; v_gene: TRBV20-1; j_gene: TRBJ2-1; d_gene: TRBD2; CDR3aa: CSPLGGGRAFGGQFF; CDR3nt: TGCAGTCCCTTGGGGGGAGGGAGGGCGTTCGGGGGGCAGTTCTTC
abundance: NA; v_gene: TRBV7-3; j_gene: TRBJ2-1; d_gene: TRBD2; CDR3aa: CASSLLGLAGNEQFF; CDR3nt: TGTGCCAGCAGCTTATTAGGACTAGCCGGCAATGAGCAGTTCTTC
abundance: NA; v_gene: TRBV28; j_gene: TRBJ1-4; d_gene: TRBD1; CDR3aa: CASRAGQLNEKLFF; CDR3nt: TGTGCCAGCAGGGCGGGACAGCTTAATGAAAAACTGTTTTTT
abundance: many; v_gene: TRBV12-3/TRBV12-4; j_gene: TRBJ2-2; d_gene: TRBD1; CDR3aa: CASSLAGTGTGGTGELFF; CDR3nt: TGTGCCAGCAGTTTAGCAGGAACCGGGACAGGGGGCACCGGGGAGCTGTTTTTT
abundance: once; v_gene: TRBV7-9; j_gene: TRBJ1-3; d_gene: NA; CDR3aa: CASSLSWARSSGNTIYF; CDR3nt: TGTGCCAGCAGCTTATCCTGGGCGAGGAGCTCTGGAAACACCATATATTTT
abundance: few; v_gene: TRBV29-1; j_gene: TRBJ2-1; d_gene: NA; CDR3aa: CSVEPLAPLDNEQFF; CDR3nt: TGCAGCGTTGAACCCCTAGCTCCCCTCGACAATGAGCAGTTCTTC
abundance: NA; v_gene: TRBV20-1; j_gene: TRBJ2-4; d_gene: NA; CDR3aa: CSARSVAAKNIQYF; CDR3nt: TGCAGTGCTCGCAGCGTCGCGGCCAAAAACATTCAGTACTTC
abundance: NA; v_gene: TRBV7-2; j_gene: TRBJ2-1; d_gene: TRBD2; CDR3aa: CASSFQREGHKFF; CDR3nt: TGTGCCAGCAGCTTCCAGCGGGAGGGCCATAAGTTCTTC
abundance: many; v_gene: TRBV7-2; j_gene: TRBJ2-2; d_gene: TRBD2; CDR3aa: CASSSVAGGELFF; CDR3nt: TGTGCCAGCAGCTCGGTAGCGGGCGGGGAGCTGTTTTTT
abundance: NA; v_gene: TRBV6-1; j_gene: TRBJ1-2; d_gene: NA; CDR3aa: CASRPGPNGYTF; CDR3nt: TGTGCCAGCAGACCAGGGCCGAATGGCTACACCTTC
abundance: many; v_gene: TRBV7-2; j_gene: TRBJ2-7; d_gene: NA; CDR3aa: CASSPYGGVGLEQYF; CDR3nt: TGTGCCAGCAGCCCCTATGGGGGAGTGGGTTTGGAGCAGTACTTC
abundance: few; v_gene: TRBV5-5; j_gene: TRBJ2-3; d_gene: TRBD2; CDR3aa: CASSHPGLATDTQYF; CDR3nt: TGTGCCAGCAGCCATCCGGGACTAGCGACAGATACGCAGTATTTT
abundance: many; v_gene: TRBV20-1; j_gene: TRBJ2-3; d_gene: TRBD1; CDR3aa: CSARTGNTDTQYF; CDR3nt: TGCAGTGCTAGGACAGGGAACACAGATACGCAGTATTTT
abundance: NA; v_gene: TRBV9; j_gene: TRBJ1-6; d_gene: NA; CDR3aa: CASSVGESNSPLHF; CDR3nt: TGTGCCAGCAGCGTAGGCGAGTCGAATTCACCCCTCCACTTT
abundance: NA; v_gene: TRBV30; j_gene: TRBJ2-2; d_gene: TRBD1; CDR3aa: CAWSRTGTANTGELFF; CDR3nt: TGTGCCTGGAGTCGTACGGGGACAGCGAACACCGGGGAGCTGTTTTTT
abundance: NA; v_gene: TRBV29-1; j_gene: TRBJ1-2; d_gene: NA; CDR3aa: CSASSGTDNYGYTF; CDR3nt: TGCAGCGCCTCCTCCGGCACCGATAACTATGGCTACACCTTC
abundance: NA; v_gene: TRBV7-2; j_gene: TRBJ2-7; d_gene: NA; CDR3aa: CASSLIQASLFYEQYF; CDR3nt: TGTGCCAGCAGCTTAATCCAAGCGAGTCTTTTCTACGAGCAGTACTTC